A single sample is the source of the 3 T cell receptor beta chains below, sequenced in a study of blood T cells in healthy people across ages. PCR was performed a second time for about 6 to 11 cycles using a sample-barcoded 5' primer and a J-beta primer mix. TCRdb used MiXCR to reprocess the 5' RACE reads, holding one entry per CDR3 protein. The data contain 1.5 million to 2 million distinct CDR3 sequences, about 39% of them singletons. The sample was blood. Receptor source: a human donor in good health.

The chain is built from TRBV7-2 and TRBJ1-2, with 9 bases identical to TRBD1. This CDR3 contains 15 residues. Trimming removed 0 bases from V and 8 bases from J; junction bases left unmatched: 7. The germline gives CDR1 SGHTA, CDR2 FQGNSA. CDR3 sequence (DNA): TGTGCCAGCAGCTTAGCGCTACAGGGGGCCTTCGGCTACACCTTC. Translation: CASSLALQGAFGYTF.

This chain uses TRBV6-2 or TRBV6-3 with TRBJ1-2, with D unresolved. This CDR3 is 12 amino acids long. V was cut by 0 bases and J by 7 bases, with 6 bases left in between. Germline loops: CDR1 MNHEY, CDR2 SVGEGT. Here the CDR3 reads CASSYSLGGYTF. The CDR3 DNA reads as TGTGCCAGCAGTTACTCGCTTGGTGGCTACACCTTC.

The rearrangement joins TRBV11-2 to TRBJ1-4, with D maybe TRBD1 (5 bases). Germline V CDR1 and CDR2: SGHAT, FQNNGV. Trimming left V 0 bases short and J 10 bases short, with 9 bases between. The CDR3 is 13 amino acids. CDR3 bases: TGTGCCAGCAGCTTAGAACAGCAGGGAAAACTGTTTTTT. This codes for CASSLEQQGKLFF.